These 29 T cell receptor beta chains originate from one sample sequenced in a study of blood T cell repertoires in COVID-19. The data were produced by immunoSEQ multiplex PCR, yet TCRdb's version contains in-frame clones alone and is incomplete. The table has 210,000 or so clones, around 90% seen once. The sample comprised peripheral blood. The receptors derive from a man aged 35-49 years with acute or convalescent COVID-19.

The chain joins TRBV5-1 to TRBJ2-5; tentatively, D is TRBD2 (6 bases). Germline lookup yields CDR1 SGHRS and CDR2 YFSETQ. CDR3 length equals 14 residues. The V end was cut by 0 bases, the J end by 4 bases, with 10 bases between. The CDR3, as DNA: TGCGCCAGCAGCTTGGAAGTCGGGGGAGAGACCCAGTACTTC. Protein product: CASSLEVGGETQYF.

This sequence joins TRBV5-1 and TRBJ2-2; D possibly corresponds to TRBD1 (6 bases). Germline assignment: CDR1 SGHRS and CDR2 YFSETQ. V lost 2 bases and J lost 9, with 11 bases in between. The CDR3 contains 13 residues. In nucleotides, the CDR3 is TGCGCCAGCAGCTTAGCAGGGGCCAGGGAGCTGTTTTTT. It specifies CASSLAGARELFF.

The chain joins TRBV28 to TRBJ2-7; 7 bases are a match to TRBD1. Germline V gives CDR1 MDHEN, CDR2 SYDVKM. This CDR3 region has 15 residues. Trimming removed 2 bases from V and 3 bases from J; junction bases left unmatched: 7. CDR3 nucleotides: TGTGCCAGCAGTTTAATGGGACAGCTTATCTACGAGCAGTACTTC. This encodes CASSLMGQLIYEQYF.

The count of this clone is one. This chain connects TRBV4-3 to TRBJ2-3; TRBD2 matches 11 bases. The CDR3 covers 17 residues. The germline CDR1 and CDR2 sequences are LGHNA and YSLEER. V shed 1 base, J shed 5 bases, and the junction held 8 bases outside the gene matches. The CDR3 DNA is TGCGCCAGCAGCCAAGCCCCTAGCGGGGGGTTCGGAGATACGCAGTATTTT. It specifies CASSQAPSGGFGDTQYF.

This chain links TRBV6-5 with TRBJ1-6; D is possibly TRBD1 (6 bases). The CDR3 runs 15 residues. Germline V CDR1 and CDR2: MNHEY, SVGAGI. Trimming removed 6 bases from V and 3 bases from J, with 12 bases in between. The DNA for the CDR3 is TGTGCCAGCAGACAACAGGGAAACTATAATTCACCCCTCCACTTT. It encodes CASRQQGNYNSPLHF.

The CDR3 is CASSPTRTSGGIRGSYNEQFF. The CDR3 coding sequence is TGTGCCAGCTCACCCACAAGGACTAGCGGGGGGATCCGAGGGTCCTACAATGAGCAGTTCTTC. The rearrangement joins TRBV18 to TRBJ2-1, with TRBD2 matching over 14 bases. Per germline, CDR1 KGHSH and CDR2 LQKENI. The V and J ends lost 3 bases and 1 base, in that order; junction bases with no gene match: 14. The CDR3 runs to 21 residues.

This chain connects TRBV10-3 to TRBJ2-7, with D hard to call. The CDR3 is made up of 16 amino acids. The germline CDR1 and CDR2 sequences are ENHRY and SYGVKD. Trimming shortened V by 3 bases and J by 1 base, and 16 bases separated the two germline ends. This chain's CDR3 is CAISDAAPTPSYEQYF. CDR3 DNA: TGTGCCATCAGTGATGCGGCGCCGACCCCATCCTACGAGCAGTACTTC.

The chain has TRBV5-4 and TRBJ2-1, with D possibly being TRBD2 (5 bases). CDR3 size: 15 residues. Trimming removed 6 bases at V and 0 bases at J, with 13 bases between. CDR1 is SGHNT and CDR2 is YYREEE in the germline V gene (reference sequence). The CDR3 is CASTPSGYSYNEQFF. The CDR3 nucleotides are TGTGCCAGCACCCCATCGGGGTACTCCTACAATGAGCAGTTCTTC.

A single count supports this clone. This chain's CDR3 is CASSKEQGFPYGYTF. In nucleotides, the CDR3 is TGTGCCAGTAGTAAAGAACAGGGTTTTCCCTATGGCTACACCTTC. V usage is TRBV19 and J usage is TRBJ1-2, with D tentatively TRBD1 (6 bases). The ends were cut back, 4 bases at V and 4 bases at J, with 16 bases in the middle. CDR3 length: 15 residues. Germline CDR1 and CDR2: LNHDA and SQIVND (reference sequence).

This chain joins TRBV7-9 and TRBJ2-7; TRBD2 might be the D (5 bases). The CDR3 totals 14 residues. V gave up 4 bases and J gave up 2 bases, with 12 bases separating them. Germline CDR1 is SEHNR and CDR2 is FQNEAQ (reference sequence). The CDR3 sequence: CASSSLRATYEQYF. CDR3 nucleotide sequence: TGTGCCAGCAGCTCCCTGAGGGCAACCTACGAGCAGTACTTC.

The chain recombines TRBV4-1 with TRBJ1-5; maybe TRBD1 (5 bases). Germline V gives CDR1 MGHRA, CDR2 YSYEKL. This CDR3 region has 15 residues. V lost 3 bases and J lost 2, with 11 bases in between. The CDR3 here is CASSQFRVGNQPQHF. CDR3 nucleotide sequence: TGCGCCAGCAGCCAGTTCAGGGTGGGCAATCAGCCCCAGCATTTT.

This chain connects TRBV18 to TRBJ1-2; 7 bases fit TRBD1. The germline V gene has CDR1 KGHSH and CDR2 LQKENI. The CDR3 is made up of 14 amino acids. The V segment lost 0 bases and the J segment 6 bases; nucleotides outside the gene matches: 4. CDR3 coding DNA: TGTGCCAGCTCACCACCGGGCAGGGGGGATGGCTACACCTTC. It is translated as CASSPPGRGDGYTF.

The table lists this clone with a count of one. The chain is built from TRBV5-1 and TRBJ2-1; maybe TRBD2 (6 bases). This CDR3 is 16 amino acids long. Germline V gene lookup returns CDR1 SGHRS and CDR2 YFSETQ. V lost 0 bases, J lost 4 bases, and 14 bases lay in between. This chain's CDR3 is CASSLAAAGKYNEQFF. CDR3 in DNA: TGCGCCAGCAGCTTGGCGGCTGCGGGAAAATACAATGAGCAGTTCTTC.

The chain carries TRBV5-1 and TRBJ1-6, with 7 bases identical to TRBD1. The CDR3 covers 15 residues. Germline CDR1 reads SGHRS; CDR2 reads YFSETQ. V shed 4 bases and J 8 bases; nucleotides not matched to a gene: 9. In DNA form, the CDR3 reads TGCGCCAGCAGCCAACTACAGGGGTCGGATTCACCCCTCCACTTT. This sequence encodes CASSQLQGSDSPLHF.

V and J are TRBV7-2 and TRBJ1-4; 9 nucleotides line up with TRBD1. Germline assignment: CDR1 SGHTA and CDR2 FQGNSA. The V and J ends lost 5 bases and 7 bases, in that order; junction bases with no gene match: 5. This CDR3 is 14 amino acids long. In DNA form, the CDR3 reads TGTGCCAGCAGCCGGGACAGGGATAGTGAAAAACTGTTTTTT. It is translated as CASSRDRDSEKLFF.

The chain recombines TRBV25-1 with TRBJ1-1; a possible D gene is TRBD1 (6 bases). Between the trimmed V and J ends, which lost 6 bases and 4 bases, there was a span of 15 bases. Looked up from germline, CDR1 is MGHDK and CDR2 is SYGVNS. The CDR3 runs 14 residues. Written as DNA, the CDR3 is TGTGCCAGCAGCACAGGGTTCGGACTCACTGAAGCTTTCTTT. The encoded protein is CASSTGFGLTEAFF. The full variable domain, rest sourced from reference TRBV25-1 and TRBJ1-1, is EADIYQTPRYLVIGTGKKITLECSQTMGHDKMYWYQQDPGMELHLIHYSYGVNSTEKGDLSSESTVSRIRTEHFPLTLESARPSHTSQYLCASSTGFGLTEAFFGQGTRLTVV.

The chain carries TRBV18 and TRBJ2-1; perhaps TRBD2 as D (7 bases). CDR1 is KGHSH and CDR2 is LQKENI in the germline V gene. Trimming stripped 0 bases from V and 0 bases from J, with 12 bases between. The CDR3 loop spans 17 amino acids. Here the CDR3 reads CASSPPVGGPSYNEQFF. In DNA form, the CDR3 reads TGTGCCAGCTCACCACCGGTCGGGGGGCCCTCCTACAATGAGCAGTTCTTC.

The chain carries TRBV14 and TRBJ1-3; D is uncertain. The V end lost 1 base, the J end lost 0 bases, and 7 bases lay between the germline ends. In germline, CDR1 is SGHDN, CDR2 FVKESK. The CDR3 runs to 15 residues. The chain's CDR3 is CASSQAGYSGNTIYF. As DNA, the CDR3 is TGTGCCAGCAGCCAAGCGGGATACTCTGGAAACACCATATATTTT.

The chain employs TRBV21-1 and TRBJ2-3; TRBD1 is taken as the D call from the table, unchecked against the DNA. TRBV21-1 is recorded as a pseudogene. The CDR3 has 10 amino acids. The DNA for the CDR3 is TGTGCCAGCGCGACAAGTACGCAGTATTTT. This sequence encodes CASATSTQYF.

The chain combines TRBV4-3 with TRBJ2-2; D perhaps matches TRBD1 (5 bases). The V gene lost 4 bases and the J gene lost 7 bases, with 19 bases spanning the gap. The CDR3 totals 16 residues. CDR1 and CDR2 (germline): LGHNA, YSLEER. This chain's CDR3 is CASSLQGGAQGGELFF. The CDR3 DNA reads TGCGCCAGCAGCCTCCAGGGTGGGGCGCAGGGCGGGGAGCTGTTTTTT.

The genes are TRBV4-1 and TRBJ2-7, with TRBD2 identical over 12 bases. V shed 6 bases and J 6 bases; nucleotides not matched to a gene: 9. Germline CDR1 is MGHRA and CDR2 is YSYEKL. The CDR3 runs 15 residues. In DNA, the CDR3 is TGCGCCAGCAGTCTCCAGCTAGCGGGGGGGCCCGAGCAGTACTTC. It translates to CASSLQLAGGPEQYF.

This chain connects TRBV6-2 or TRBV6-3 to TRBJ2-7; D is possibly TRBD1 (7 bases). Deletions cut 4 bases from V and 6 bases from J, with 16 bases between. In germline, CDR1 is MNHEY, CDR2 SVGEGT. This CDR3 has 14 residues. As DNA, the CDR3 is TGTGCCAGCAGTTTCCAGGGGGGAATGGTCGAGCAGTACTTC. Translating gives CASSFQGGMVEQYF.

This clone was found a few times. The chain joins TRBV5-1 to TRBJ1-2; the match to TRBD1 covers 7 bases. The trim removed 6 bases at V and 2 bases at J, leaving 10 bases unmatched. This CDR3 is 15 amino acids long. Germline CDR1 SGHRS, CDR2 YFSETQ. This CDR3 reads CASTAFSTGNYGYTF. CDR3 coding DNA: TGCGCCAGCACCGCCTTTTCGACAGGGAACTATGGCTACACCTTC.

The CDR3 here is CASSARQPRSGANVLTF. The CDR3 DNA is TGTGCCAGCAGTGCCCGACAGCCAAGATCTGGGGCCAACGTCCTGACTTTC. The chain recombines TRBV6-1 with TRBJ2-6; D possibly corresponds to TRBD1 (5 bases). V was shortened by 4 bases and J by 1 base, with 14 bases between the two germline ends. Germline V gene lookup returns CDR1 MNHNS and CDR2 SASEGT. The CDR3 totals 17 residues.

V usage is TRBV13 and J usage is TRBJ1-5, with D perhaps TRBD1 (5 bases). Trimming took off 5 bases at V and 0 bases at J, with 5 bases between the two ends. CDR3 length: 13 residues. Germline V gene data show CDR1 as PRHDT and CDR2 as FYEKMQ (reference sequence). The CDR3 DNA follows: TGTGCCAGCAGCCAGGGTAGCAATCAGCCCCAGCATTTT. Its protein is CASSQGSNQPQHF.

The chain employs TRBV11-2 and TRBJ2-7; D uncertain. CDR3 length equals 16 residues. Germline assignment: CDR1 SGHAT and CDR2 FQNNGV. Between the trimmed V and J ends, which lost 0 bases and 1 base, there was a span of 13 bases. The CDR3 sequence: CASSLERWSRSYEQYF. For the CDR3, the DNA is TGTGCCAGCAGCTTAGAAAGGTGGAGCCGGTCCTACGAGCAGTACTTC.

This clone came up once. The chain carries TRBV19 and TRBJ2-1, with D unclear. This CDR3 comprises 13 residues. The germline CDR1 and CDR2 sequences are LNHDA and SQIVND (reference sequence). Trimming took 9 bases from V and 4 from J, leaving 13 bases between them. This chain's CDR3 is CASAVRVYNEQFF. The CDR3 DNA reads as TGTGCCAGCGCGGTAAGAGTGTACAATGAGCAGTTCTTC.

The chain couples TRBV15 to TRBJ2-3; D possibly corresponds to TRBD2 (5 bases). Trimming stripped 5 bases from V and 8 bases from J, with 17 bases between. The CDR3 loop spans 14 amino acids. Per germline, CDR1 LNHNV and CDR2 YYDKDF (reference sequence). The CDR3 region is CATSYGNTEVTQYF. CDR3 sequence (DNA): TGTGCCACCAGCTATGGGAACACGGAGGTTACGCAGTATTTT.

The chain has TRBV7-2 and TRBJ2-5; no firm D call. This CDR3 contains 13 residues. Trimming left V 2 bases short and J 3 bases short, with 7 bases between. Germline CDR1 is SGHTA and CDR2 is FQGNSA. The CDR3 nucleotides read TGTGCCAGCAGCTTAAGCAACGAAGAGACCCAGTACTTC. This codes for CASSLSNEETQYF.